This T cell receptor (beta chain) came from a study of human T cells and chemical hapten exposure (dated by TCRdb to about 2021). At the level of the whole study: For sensitization, 2% DPC in acetone was applied to a 2 cm by 2 cm area of upper inner arm skin. Throughout the study period of about 22 weeks, patients also received therapeutic DPC doses to the scalp every week. Patch tests used Finn chambers with 0.01% DPC on the upper back, scored after 6 days by International Contact Dermatitis Research Group standards. The patient cohort, mostly female, included alopecia areata with under or over 50% scalp involvement, alopecia totalis and alopecia universalis. Libraries were combined into a pool for sequencing, and differences in TCR yield between samples came mainly from small differences in library volumes within the pool. This study followed changes in the peripheral blood TCR repertoire in vivo during primary and secondary sensitization of alopecia patients to the hapten diphenylcyclopropenone (DPC). Blood samples were taken from patients before sensitization (week 0) and at 2, 6 and about 24 weeks after DPC sensitization. Twenty-nine alopecia patients gave blood for TCR sequencing at one to four time points (pre-sensitization, 2, 6 and 24 weeks). General findings and caveats noted by the study authors: Because every patient had alopecia, a presumed autoimmune disease, the patients' immune response might differ from that of healthy individuals. The number of PT1 expanded TCRs positively correlated with patch test score, significant at thresholds 8, 16 and 32 but not 4. After repeated subsampling, the strength of the expansion versus patch-test correlation and the threshold at which it became significant changed. Expanded TCRs formed significantly more large CDR3 similarity clusters than pre-sensitization or healthy control sets, consistent with antigen-driven responses. The number of TCRs above 1 in 1000 frequency did not change with DPC sensitization; there was no evidence of global repertoire structure alterations.

The label giving this sample's time point can be read as: patch test 1, 2 weeks after DPC sensitization. In the paper's terms, the treatment or condition label means: therapeutic diphenylcyclopropenone sensitization with weekly scalp DPC. At every patch-test visit, the blood draw took place before the patch test was put on. Eligible patients were aged 18 to 70, diagnosed with alopecia, deemed suitable for DPC therapy, and excluded if pregnant. Total RNA was isolated from unfractionated whole blood collected in Tempus Blood RNA tubes. On this clonotype: What this receptor recognizes is not known. Qualities for individual bases were not recorded, and no much larger clone is one base off.

The CDR3 sequence holds 15 residues, the cysteine and phenylalanine included. Only the CDR3 DNA stays, 45 bases, in frame from base 1. Sequences MNHNY (CDR1) and SVGAGI (CDR2) are obtained from the germline V gene (reference sequence). At the junction V is shortened by 7 bases and J by 5 bases; bases outside the gene matches: 11. Library construction relied on RACE. These reads were obtained on a NextSeq 500. Library preparation attached unique molecular identifiers to individual cDNA molecules for quantitative, reproducible TCR counting. Each blood RNA sample was used to sequence both TCR alpha and TCR beta chains. Per the authors' processing: A median of about 100,000 TCRs per sample was observed, with a range of about 23,224 to 700,000. V, J and CDR3 annotation of the TCR reads was carried out using the Decombinator software suite. Every sample was subsampled to the same number of TCRs (28,000) for the PS versus PT1 abundance plots. TCRs were defined as expanded if absent before sensitization and observed at least eight times at the 2-week time point. TCRdb cleaned the public reads at Q25 with fastp, built clones with MiXCR and kept in-frame beta chains. Records with the same CDR3 protein are collapsed into one entry carrying the most frequent genes and DNA. What appears here as the V and J calls and clone size reflects TCRdb's work, not the paper's. Across this sample there are about 360,000 distinct CDR3 sequences, with 4% to 5.5% seen only once. Of the sample, under 3% falls within the top ten clones.

Sample: whole blood, taken in connection with sensitization to the hapten diphenylcyclopropenone (DPC). This clonotype originated in a woman aged 50 to 60 with alopecia areata. Some clones in this sample may be carry-over from other donors' samples. Recombination joined TRBV6-6 with TRBJ2-3, and 8 bases in between align with TRBD1. CDR3 region: CASTGQGPRGDTQYF. The bases read TGTGCCAGCACCGGACAGGGCCCCAGGGGAGATACGCAGTATTTT.